This entry concerns a single TCR beta chain. Investigators built TCR beta libraries using UMI-labeled 5' RACE. From the 5' RACE reads, TCRdb lists one entry per CDR3 protein and no DNA. Across 5,500 to 9,000 distinct CDR3 sequences, the top ten clones capture 21% of the sample. The source of the sample is a study of human CD8 memory T cell subsets. The CDR3 has 13 amino acids. Per germline, CDR1 GTSNPN and CDR2 SVGIG (reference sequence). The sequencing sample was made of CD8+ T cells from PBMCs. The rearrangement links TRBV30 to TRBJ2-7; TCRdb designates TRBD2, a call that cannot be tested without DNA. The TCR originated in a human donor in good health. The CDR3 loop reads CAWSLGSGGEQYF.